One sample yielded the 30 T cell receptor beta chains listed below, sequenced in a study of metastatic and nonmetastatic thyroid tumors. Ahead of thyroid surgery, no patient had received treatment of any kind. MiXCR re-clonotyped the PCR reads for TCRdb. The sample carries around 20,000 clones, around 15% recorded once. The sequencing input was blood. These receptors all stem from a female donor with papillary thyroid cancer or a benign thyroid nodule (not recorded which). Some clones in this sample may be carry-over from other donors' samples.

Comments on this clone: A much bigger clone sits one base away, suggesting this may be a read error. The chain has TRBV9 and TRBJ2-3, with D possibly being TRBD1 (6 bases). Germline CDR1 SGDLS, CDR2 YYNGEE. The CDR3 sequence is 14 residues long. V dropped 4 bases and J dropped 7 bases, with 16 bases sitting between them. In nucleotides, the CDR3 is TGTGCCAGCAGCCCCGCAGGGGCTGTATATACGCAGTATTTT. Translation gives CASSPAGAVYTQYF.

This clone was observed at least ten times. The chain is built from TRBV9 and TRBJ2-7; TRBD2 might be the D (6 bases). Germline CDR1 and CDR2: SGDLS and YYNGEE. V was pared by 0 bases and J by 5 bases, with 18 bases between. The CDR3 covers 16 residues. Here the CDR3 DNA reads TGTGCCAGCAGCGTAGACGGGAGCGGTTTGGTCCACGAGCAGTACTTC. This translates into CASSVDGSGLVHEQYF.

In this sample, this clone turned up many times. The CDR3 is CASSPGLAGGETQYF. In DNA, the CDR3 is TGTGCCAGCAGTCCAGGACTAGCGGGAGGAGAGACCCAGTACTTC. The chain joins TRBV7-3 to TRBJ2-5; 14 nucleotides match TRBD2. Germline trimming cut 6 bases from V and 4 bases from J; bases unmatched to any gene: 4. The CDR3 is 15 residues long. CDR1 and CDR2 (germline): SGHTA, FQGTGA. The complete variable domain, with remaining parts taken from reference TRBV7-3 and TRBJ2-5, reads GAGVSQTPSNKVTEKGKYVELRCDPISGHTALYWYRQSLGQGPEFLIYFQGTGAADDSGLPNDRFFAVRPEGSVSTLKIQRTERGDSAVYLCASSPGLAGGETQYFGPGTRLLVL.

This rearrangement joins TRBV7-2 to TRBJ2-7; weak D call: TRBD2 (6 bases). CDR1 and CDR2 from the germline V gene are SGHTA and FQGNSA. V was clipped by 9 bases and J by 3 bases, with 21 bases between them. CDR3 size: 15 residues. The CDR3 DNA follows: TGTGCCAGAATTAAGACTAGGATTGGAATCTACGAGCAGTACTTC. The encoded protein is CARIKTRIGIYEQYF.

This clone was seen at least ten times. V usage is TRBV30 and J usage is TRBJ2-2, with a possible D match to TRBD2 (6 bases). V was cut by 0 bases and J by 6 bases, with 11 bases left in between. The CDR3 has 14 residues. Germline values: CDR1 GTSNPN, CDR2 SVGIG (reference sequence). CDR3 coding DNA: TGTGCCTGGAGTGTTGGGGGGAATTCCGGGGAGCTGTTTTTT. This codes for CAWSVGGNSGELFF.

This clone was seen ten or more times. J is TRBJ2-5 and V is TRBV3-1, with D perhaps being TRBD1 or TRBD2 (5 bases each). CDR1 and CDR2 from the germline V gene are LGHDT and YNNKEL (reference sequence). With 0 bases removed from V and 2 bases from J, the gap between germline ends came to 7 bases. This CDR3 has 14 amino acids. Here the CDR3 DNA reads TGTGCCAGCAGCCAAGAGTGGGGGCAAGAGACCCAGTACTTC. Its translation is CASSQEWGQETQYF.

This clone came up many times. At one end the junction does not follow the germline gene, possibly because of a read error. The chain has TRBV2 and TRBJ2-1, with a tentative D call TRBD1 (6 bases). There are 12 residues in the CDR3. The germline V gene has CDR1 SNHLY and CDR2 FYNNEI. Here the CDR3 reads CASSVPGQPWGF. The CDR3 bases are TGTGCCAGCAGTGTACCGGGACAACCGTGGGGCTTC.

By sample share, this clone is medium-sized (0.01 to 0.1%). V gene TRBV5-1 combines with J gene TRBJ2-1; TRBD2 matches 10 bases. Germline V gene data show CDR1 as SGHRS and CDR2 as YFSETQ. This CDR3 comprises 18 residues. V was pared by 1 base and J by 5 bases, with 12 bases of the junction left unmatched. The CDR3 region is CASSLPSSAGGGNNEQFF. In DNA form, the CDR3 reads TGCGCCAGCAGCTTGCCATCTTCAGCGGGAGGGGGTAACAATGAGCAGTTCTTC.

This chain uses TRBV13 with TRBJ1-5; D possibly corresponds to TRBD1 (5 bases). The CDR3 consists of 21 residues. Germline CDR1 reads PRHDT; CDR2 reads FYEKMQ (reference sequence). For the CDR3, the DNA is TGTGTCAGAGGGTCAGATGGCAAAGGGGCCCCGCCCGACCTTAGCAATCAGCCCCAGCATTTT. Protein: CVRGSDGKGAPPDLSNQPQHF.

This clone was detected many times. The chain couples TRBV20-1 to TRBJ2-7, with 7 bases identical to TRBD2. The CDR3 is made up of 15 amino acids. Losses at the gene ends were 4 bases for V and 4 bases for J; bases not matched to a gene: 13. Germline V gene lookup returns CDR1 DFQATT and CDR2 SNEGSKA (reference sequence). The CDR3 DNA is TGCAGTGCTAACTTCGTAGCGGGCGTTGGGTACGAGCAGTACTTC. It yields the protein CSANFVAGVGYEQYF.

V is TRBV29-1 and J is TRBJ2-3; 7 nucleotides align to TRBD2. The germline V gene encodes CDR1 SQVTM and CDR2 ANQGSEA. Trimming cost V 4 bases and J 7 bases; bases outside gene matches: 11. CDR3 length: 14 residues. The CDR3 nucleotides are TGCAGCGTTGGAGGCGGGAGTTCGGCGAATACGCAGTATTTT. It specifies CSVGGGSSANTQYF.

This clone is medium-sized by share. The rearrangement joins TRBV20-1 to TRBJ2-7, with 9 positions matching TRBD2. Germline V gives CDR1 DFQATT, CDR2 SNEGSKA (reference sequence). This CDR3 contains 17 residues. V was pared by 0 bases and J by 1 base, with 10 bases of the junction left unmatched. The CDR3 DNA reads as TGCAGTGCTAGAGATATGGTAGCGGGAGCTCTGTCCTACGAGCAGTACTTC. Its translation is CSARDMVAGALSYEQYF.

This clone was observed a few times. This chain uses TRBV6-1 with TRBJ2-7; unclear D gene. Looked up from germline, CDR1 is MNHNS and CDR2 is SASEGT. The CDR3 runs 12 residues. V gave up 8 bases and J gave up 5 bases, with 13 bases separating them. The CDR3 protein is CASGFRSDEQYF. The DNA of the CDR3 is TGTGCCAGCGGATTCCGTTCTGACGAGCAGTACTTC.

The sample holds one count of this clone. This chain uses TRBV30 with TRBJ1-2; D is ambiguous. Germline V lookup: CDR1 GTSNPN, CDR2 SVGIG (reference sequence). The CDR3 spans 15 residues. V lost 0 bases, J lost 2 bases, and 13 bases lay in between. As DNA, the CDR3 is TGTGCCTGGAGTGTACCCGGGGTGGGGAACTATGGCTACACCTTC. It translates to CAWSVPGVGNYGYTF.

This clone was detected ten times or more. The rearrangement joins TRBV11-2 to TRBJ2-7, with 10 bases identical to TRBD1. The CDR3 sequence is 13 residues long. Trimming at V came to 5 bases and at J to 6 bases, leaving 4 bases not matched to a gene. Germline lookup yields CDR1 SGHAT and CDR2 FQNNGV. In DNA form, the CDR3 reads TGTGCCAGCAGCCAGACAGGGGGCTTCGAGCAGTACTTC. Its protein is CASSQTGGFEQYF.

This clone was found many times. The J gene is TRBJ2-5, the V gene TRBV4-1; tentatively, D is TRBD1 or TRBD2 (5 bases each). Germline CDR1 reads MGHRA; CDR2 reads YSYEKL. The CDR3 runs to 14 residues. Trimming removed 4 bases at V and 3 bases at J, with 12 bases between. CDR3 region: CASSRDQLEETQYF. CDR3 sequence (DNA): TGCGCCAGCAGCCGGGACCAGCTAGAAGAGACCCAGTACTTC.

This clone is judged large. This chain joins TRBV4-1 and TRBJ2-3, with TRBD1 matching over 8 bases. The trim removed 2 bases at V and 5 bases at J, leaving 9 bases unmatched. Germline values: CDR1 MGHRA, CDR2 YSYEKL. This CDR3 is built from 16 residues. The CDR3 sequence is CASSQWTGSEGDTQYF. Here the CDR3 DNA reads TGCGCCAGCAGCCAATGGACAGGGTCTGAGGGAGATACGCAGTATTTT.

This clone was recorded a few times. The chain joins TRBV7-9 to TRBJ2-1; D remains unclear. The ends were cut back, 1 base at V and 7 bases at J, with 2 bases in the middle. CDR1 and CDR2 (germline): SEHNR, FQNEAQ (reference sequence). This CDR3 is 11 amino acids long. The CDR3 sequence is CASSLGNEQFF. Written as DNA, the CDR3 is TGTGCCAGCAGCTTAGGTAATGAGCAGTTCTTC.

This clone has at least ten counts. The chain uses TRBV6-4 and TRBJ1-5; the D is unclear. V shed 6 bases and J shed 1 base, with 13 bases lying between them. Germline V gives CDR1 MRHNA, CDR2 SNTAGT. This CDR3 comprises 15 residues. In nucleotides, the CDR3 is TGTGCCAGCAGCGACAAAGCGGGGAGCAATCAGCCCCAGCATTTT. It specifies CASSDKAGSNQPQHF.

In its sample, this clone was seen many times. This chain joins TRBV20-1 and TRBJ2-7, with D uncertain. V lost 3 bases and J 3 bases, leaving 15 bases between the germline ends. Germline lookup yields CDR1 DFQATT and CDR2 SNEGSKA (reference sequence). This CDR3 has 14 amino acids. The chain's CDR3 is CSARELTTFYEQYF. DNA of the CDR3: TGCAGTGCTAGGGAACTAACCACCTTCTACGAGCAGTACTTC.

This clone was seen ten or more times. V gene TRBV5-1 combines with J gene TRBJ2-7; the match to TRBD2 covers 12 bases. The CDR3 contains 15 residues. CDR1 and CDR2 (germline): SGHRS, YFSETQ. The V segment lost 0 bases and the J segment 2 bases; nucleotides outside the gene matches: 0. The CDR3 nucleotides read TGCGCCAGCAGCTTGGGGACTAGCGGGACCTACGAGCAGTACTTC. Translated, it gives CASSLGTSGTYEQYF. Combining the CDR3 with reference TRBV5-1 and TRBJ2-7 gives the whole variable domain KAGVTQTPRYLIKTRGQQVTLSCSPISGHRSVSWYQQTPGQGLQFLFEYFSETQRNKGNFPGRFSGRQFSNSRSEMNVSTLELGDSALYLCASSLGTSGTYEQYFGPGTRLTVT.

This clone was observed at least ten times. V is TRBV20-1 and J is TRBJ2-6; 11 bases match TRBD2. Germline CDR1 and CDR2: DFQATT and SNEGSKA (reference sequence). V gave up 5 bases and J gave up 0 bases; unmatched junction bases: 6. The CDR3 is made up of 17 amino acids. The CDR3: CSAEGLAVSSGANVLTF. CDR3 nucleotides: TGCAGTGCTGAGGGACTAGCGGTCAGCTCTGGGGCCAACGTCCTGACTTTC.

The chain joins TRBV6-1 to TRBJ2-7, with D perhaps TRBD1 (5 bases). Germline CDR1 and CDR2: MNHNS and SASEGT. Deletions cut 6 bases from V and 0 bases from J, with 12 bases between. The CDR3 covers 14 residues. For the CDR3, the DNA is TGTGCCAGCAGAGGACAAATGAGCTCCTACGAGCAGTACTTC. It translates to CASRGQMSSYEQYF.

This clone was recorded at least ten times. The chain joins TRBV5-1 to TRBJ2-7, with TRBD1 matching 7 bases. CDR3 length: 13 residues. Germline trimming cut 4 bases from V and 3 bases from J; bases unmatched to any gene: 4. The germline CDR1 and CDR2 sequences are SGHRS and YFSETQ. The chain's CDR3 is CASSAGTVYEQYF. CDR3 coding DNA: TGCGCCAGCAGCGCAGGGACAGTCTACGAGCAGTACTTC.

Ten or more counts support this clone. V and J are TRBV7-2 and TRBJ1-4; the D gene is possibly TRBD1 (5 bases). The ends were cut back, 5 bases at V and 8 bases at J, with 12 bases in the middle. The CDR3 loop spans 13 amino acids. In germline, CDR1 is SGHTA, CDR2 FQGNSA. The CDR3 coding sequence is TGTGCCAGCAGCCGGGGAGGGGAGGAAAAACTGTTTTTT. It specifies CASSRGGEEKLFF. The whole variable domain, filled in from reference TRBV7-2 and TRBJ1-4, reads GAGVSQSPSNKVTEKGKDVELRCDPISGHTALYWYRQSLGQGLEFLIYFQGNSAPDKSGLPSDRFSAERTGGSVSTLTIQRTQQEDSAVYLCASSRGGEEKLFFGSGTQLSVL.

This clone was recorded at least ten times. The chain has TRBV18 and TRBJ2-6; no clear D gene. CDR3 length: 17 residues. Between the trimmed V and J ends, which lost 2 bases and 0 bases, there was a span of 11 bases. Germline CDR1 KGHSH, CDR2 LQKENI. CDR3 protein: CASSPFGHSSGANVLTF. The DNA of the CDR3 is TGTGCCAGCTCACCATTTGGGCACAGCTCTGGGGCCAACGTCCTGACTTTC.

This clone appeared many times. This may be a read error: a much more frequent sequence differs by one nucleotide. The rearrangement uses TRBV11-3 and TRBJ2-5, with D perhaps matching TRBD1 or TRBD2 (5 bases each). Per germline, CDR1 SGHNT and CDR2 YENEEA. This CDR3 is 13 amino acids long. This CDR3 reads CASSLGVLGTQHF. CDR3 bases: TGTGCCAGCAGCTTAGGGGTCCTAGGGACCCAGCACTTC.

This clone was observed many times. The V and J genes are TRBV20-1 and TRBJ2-1, with D unresolved. Looked up from germline, CDR1 is DFQATT and CDR2 is SNEGSKA (reference sequence). This CDR3 has 11 amino acids. The DNA of the CDR3 is TGCAGCACCCCCTGGGCGCACAAGCAGTTCTTC. This codes for CSTPWAHKQFF.

The chain employs TRBV30 and TRBJ1-3, with D tentatively TRBD1 (6 bases). CDR3 length: 14 residues. Trimming removed 5 bases at V and 0 bases at J, with 11 bases between. Per germline, CDR1 GTSNPN and CDR2 SVGIG (reference sequence). CDR3 nucleotide sequence: TGTGCCTGGCAGGGGCCGAGCTCTGGAAACACCATATATTTT. This encodes CAWQGPSSGNTIYF.

This clone ranks as medium-sized. The J gene is TRBJ2-1, the V gene TRBV12-3 or TRBV12-4; TRBD2 aligns across 10 bases. This CDR3 is built from 18 residues. With V trimmed by 3 bases and J by 3 bases, 11 bases remained unmatched. The CDR3 DNA reads as TGTGCCAGCAGTTTCCTAGCGGGAGCGAGGGCGGGCTACAATGAGCAGTTCTTC. Translated: CASSFLAGARAGYNEQFF.